This T cell receptor (beta chain) is from a study of blood T cell repertoires in COVID-19. Background on the study: Samples representing acute and convalescent COVID-19 were sourced from the United States, Italy and Spain. The analysed material was cDNA or gDNA that came from T cells, B-cell-depleted T cells, or PBMCs.

In the original workflow: The assay estimated nucleated cells by amplifying reference gene primers. Data came from immunoSEQ multiplex PCR; TCRdb stores just in-frame clones and leaves some out. That table furnishes V, J and clone size, whereas the DNA furnished D and trimming. This sample has fewer than 60,000 clones, with under 90% found just once. The CDR3 contains 12 residues. Per the germline V gene, CDR1 is MNHNY and CDR2 is SVGAGI (reference sequence). V lost 6 bases and J lost 5, with 10 bases in between. This TCR came from a woman older than 75 with acute or convalescent COVID-19. V is TRBV6-6 and J is TRBJ1-1; D not resolved. The source material was peripheral blood. CDR3 bases: TGTGCCAGCAGACCCACAGTTACTGAAGCTTTCTTT. Its translation: CASRPTVTEAFF.